The clone carrying this T cell receptor beta chain was detected a few times. Its antigen is unidentified. The ends were cut back, 1 base at V and 1 base at J, with 12 bases in the middle. CDR3 length equals 15 residues. Germline values: CDR1 GTSNPN, CDR2 SVGIG (reference sequence). This sample was included in a study of cytotoxic CD8 clonotypes in ibrutinib-treated CLL. At the level of the study: Of a cohort that held some 10 relapsed/refractory and 15 treatment-naive patients, about 18 were IGHV unmutated. After a median approximately 12 months on treatment (6 to 36), response samples were drawn. Overall study findings and caveats: Clonality was higher at ibrutinib response and returned toward baseline at progression.

Method: immunoSEQ multiplex PCR; TCRdb's copy keeps in-frame clones and lacks some. The sample consists of about 130,000 clones, 75% to 90% of them appearing once. This specimen was PBMCs, taken after 24 months of ibrutinib treatment. V gene TRBV30 combines with J gene TRBJ2-3; D might be TRBD2 (5 bases). The sequence was collected from a human donor with chronic lymphocytic leukemia. The CDR3 bases are TGTGCCTGGAGTGCAAAAGCGGAGGGCACAGATACGCAGTATTTT. Encoded protein: CAWSAKAEGTDTQYF.